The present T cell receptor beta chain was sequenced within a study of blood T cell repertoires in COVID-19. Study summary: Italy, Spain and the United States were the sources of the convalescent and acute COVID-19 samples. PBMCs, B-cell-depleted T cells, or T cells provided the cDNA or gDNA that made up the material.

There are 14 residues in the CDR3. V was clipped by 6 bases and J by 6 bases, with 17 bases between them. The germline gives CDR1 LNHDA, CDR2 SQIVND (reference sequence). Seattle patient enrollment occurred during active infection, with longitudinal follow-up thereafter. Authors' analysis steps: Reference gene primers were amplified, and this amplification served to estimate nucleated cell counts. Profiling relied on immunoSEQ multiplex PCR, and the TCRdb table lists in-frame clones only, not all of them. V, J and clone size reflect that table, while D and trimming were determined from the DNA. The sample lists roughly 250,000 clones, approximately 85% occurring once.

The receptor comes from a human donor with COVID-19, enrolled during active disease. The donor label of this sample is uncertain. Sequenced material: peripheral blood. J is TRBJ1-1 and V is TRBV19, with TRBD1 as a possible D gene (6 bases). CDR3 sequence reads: CASRVRGRGAEAFF. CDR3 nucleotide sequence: TGTGCCAGTAGGGTCAGGGGCAGGGGAGCTGAAGCTTTCTTT.